The 8 T cell receptor beta chains listed next were all sequenced from one sample in a study of blood T cells in healthy people across ages. A second PCR, run for roughly 7 to 11 cycles, used a sample-barcoded 5' primer plus a J-beta primer mix. TCRdb reprocessed the 5' RACE reads via MiXCR and lists one record per CDR3 protein. The profile shows about 770,000 distinct CDR3 sequences, roughly 44% of them singletons. The sample consisted of blood. These receptors all stem from a man aged 60 to 69 in good health.

This clonotype came up a few times. The V gene is TRBV20-1, the J gene TRBJ1-5; tentatively, D is TRBD1 (5 bases). The CDR3 runs 12 residues. The germline V and J ends were trimmed by 3 bases and 4 bases, with 7 bases remaining between them. Germline CDR1 and CDR2: DFQATT and SNEGSKA (reference sequence). CDR3 residues: CSASRQNQPQHF. CDR3 bases: TGCAGTGCTAGCCGACAGAATCAGCCCCAGCATTTT.

The chain combines TRBV11-2 with TRBJ2-1, with D perhaps being TRBD1 or TRBD2 (6 bases each). The CDR3 consists of 16 residues. The germline gives CDR1 SGHAT, CDR2 FQNNGV. Trimming pared 5 bases from V and 6 bases from J, leaving 20 bases between. The DNA of the CDR3 is TGTGCCAGCAGCCCCAAGGAGGGGGGTGGGTCCAATGAGCAGTTCTTC. Residues: CASSPKEGGGSNEQFF. The full variable domain, completed using reference TRBV11-2 and TRBJ2-1, is EAGVAQSPRYKIIEKRQSVAFWCNPISGHATLYWYQQILGQGPKLLIQFQNNGVVDDSQLPKDRFSAERLKGVDSTLKIQPAKLEDSAVYLCASSPKEGGGSNEQFFGPGTRLTVL.

This clonotype was detected a few times. This chain connects TRBV4-3 to TRBJ2-4, with 8 bases lining up with TRBD1. The CDR3 covers 16 residues. In germline, CDR1 is LGHNA, CDR2 YSLEER. V was pared by 4 bases and J by 0 bases, with 5 bases of the junction left unmatched. The DNA for the CDR3 is TGCGCCAGCAGCCCAGGGGGGACAGGAGCCAAAAACATTCAGTACTTC. Translated, it gives CASSPGGTGAKNIQYF.

Only a few counts were recorded for this clonotype. The rearrangement uses TRBV29-1 and TRBJ1-4; the D gene is possibly TRBD1 (6 bases). The CDR3 is 14 residues long. V lost 5 bases to trimming and J lost 3 bases, with 13 bases between them. The germline V gene has CDR1 SQVTM and CDR2 ANQGSEA. The CDR3 DNA reads as TGCAGCGTTCAGGGGTCTGGGGCTAATGAAAAACTGTTTTTT. Residues: CSVQGSGANEKLFF.

The rearrangement joins TRBV6-5 to TRBJ1-4; 9 bases are shared with TRBD1. CDR1 is MNHEY, CDR2 SVGAGI, per germline. V lost 6 bases and J lost 7; bases outside the gene matches: 6. This CDR3 is 14 amino acids long. CDR3 nucleotide sequence: TGTGCCAGCAGGTCGACAGGGGGTACTGAAAAACTGTTTTTT. It is translated as CASRSTGGTEKLFF.

This sequence joins TRBV12-3 or TRBV12-4 and TRBJ1-5; no clear D gene. This CDR3 is 12 amino acids long. The V end lost 8 bases, the J end lost 4 bases, and 9 bases lay between the germline ends. Here the CDR3 DNA reads TGTGCCAGCTGCGGTGAAAATCAGCCCCAGCATTTT. Its protein product is CASCGENQPQHF.

The V call is TRBV14, the J call TRBJ2-5; 8 positions agree with TRBD2. CDR3 length equals 15 residues. CDR1 SGHDN and CDR2 FVKESK come from the germline V gene. The V and J ends lost 0 bases and 4 bases, in that order; junction bases with no gene match: 4. CDR3 nucleotides: TGTGCCAGCAGCCAAGATCGGCGGGGGGCAGAGACCCAGTACTTC. Its translation is CASSQDRRGAETQYF.

This clonotype was picked up a small number of times. The chain couples TRBV6-4 to TRBJ2-1; weak D call: TRBD2 (6 bases). The germline V and J ends were trimmed by 2 bases and 7 bases, with 9 bases remaining between them. The CDR3 covers 13 residues. The germline V gene has CDR1 MRHNA and CDR2 SNTAGT. The CDR3 loop reads CASSDGLANEQFF. The CDR3 bases are TGTGCCAGCAGTGACGGCCTAGCGAATGAGCAGTTCTTC.